The 9 T cell receptor beta chains in this list originate from one sample, sequenced in a study of cytomegalovirus exposure and HLA in healthy donors. The PCR made use of 60 Vbeta and 13 Jbeta primers. The method was immunoSEQ multiplex PCR; TCRdb's version includes in-frame clones alone and lacks a portion of them. The sample contains 90,000 to 150,000 clones, about two thirds of which appear only once. Sequencing was done on a sample of PBMCs. Receptor source: a middle-aged woman in good health and CMV-seropositive.

The rearrangement uses TRBV12-5 and TRBJ2-3; D possibly corresponds to TRBD2 (7 bases). Germline-derived CDR1 and CDR2 are LGHNT and FRNRAP. V was trimmed by 0 bases and J by 6 bases, leaving 25 bases between them. The CDR3 has 19 residues. The CDR3 DNA reads TGTGCTAGTGGTTTGGTACTCGGAAACTTGGGGGGGGCCCGGGATACGCAGTATTTT. It is translated as CASGLVLGNLGGARDTQYF.

The rearrangement joins TRBV4-2 to TRBJ2-3; 12 positions match TRBD2. The CDR3 has 17 amino acids. After removal of 2 bases from V and 3 bases from J, the junction contained 6 bases not matched to a gene. Germline V gives CDR1 LGHNA, CDR2 YNFKEQ. In nucleotides, the CDR3 is TGTGCCAGCAGCCAACGCCAGACTAGCGGGGGTACAGATACGCAGTATTTT. The encoded protein is CASSQRQTSGGTDTQYF.

The chain carries TRBV6-5 and TRBJ2-7; 9 nucleotides agree with TRBD1. V was pared by 6 bases and J by 3 bases, with 6 bases of the junction left unmatched. Germline CDR1 and CDR2: MNHEY and SVGAGI. The CDR3 runs 14 residues. The CDR3 DNA is TGTGCCAGCAGACAGGGGGCCTCCTTCTACGAGCAGTACTTC. Translating it yields CASRQGASFYEQYF.

The rearrangement links TRBV6-1 to TRBJ2-7, with TRBD2 matching over 7 bases. The trim removed 6 bases at V and 3 bases at J, leaving 11 bases unmatched. This CDR3 has 15 residues. The germline CDR1 and CDR2 sequences are MNHNS and SASEGT. The CDR3 spells CASSRGRANNYEQYF. CDR3 sequence (DNA): TGTGCCAGCAGCCGAGGGAGGGCCAACAACTACGAGCAGTACTTC.

The V call is TRBV2, the J call TRBJ1-2; D is unclear. Germline lookup yields CDR1 SNHLY and CDR2 FYNNEI. The CDR3 extends over 14 amino acids. V gave up 3 bases and J gave up 1 base, with 9 bases separating them. The CDR3 region is CASSEGRFNYGYTF. The CDR3 region has the DNA TGTGCCAGCAGTGAGGGCAGATTTAACTATGGCTACACCTTC.

The J gene is TRBJ1-6, the V gene TRBV15; no firm D call. Looked up from germline, CDR1 is LNHNV and CDR2 is YYDKDF (reference sequence). V was shortened by 2 bases and J by 0 bases, with 8 bases between the two germline ends. The CDR3 is 16 residues long. The CDR3 loop is CATSRSRFSYNSPLHF. The CDR3 coding sequence is TGTGCCACCAGCAGATCCCGTTTCTCCTATAATTCACCCCTCCACTTT.

The chain joins TRBV2 to TRBJ2-3; 14 bases line up with TRBD2. This CDR3 has 19 amino acids. The V and J ends lost 1 base and 6 bases, in that order; junction bases with no gene match: 12. Germline CDR1 reads SNHLY; CDR2 reads FYNNEI. The CDR3 spells CASSEGGGTSGGHRDTQYF. The CDR3 DNA is TGTGCCAGCAGTGAAGGAGGTGGGACTAGCGGGGGCCACCGGGATACGCAGTATTTT.

V and J are TRBV7-2 and TRBJ1-2; 10 positions agree with TRBD1. Germline trimming cut 0 bases from V and 4 bases from J; bases unmatched to any gene: 8. CDR1 SGHTA and CDR2 FQGNSA come from the germline V gene. CDR3 length: 17 amino acids. In DNA, the CDR3 is TGTGCCAGCAGCTTAGCGGGACAGGGGCAGGGTAGCTATGGCTACACCTTC. Amino acid sequence: CASSLAGQGQGSYGYTF.

The chain is built from TRBV7-8 and TRBJ2-4; maybe TRBD2 (6 bases). Germline V gene sequence: CDR1 SGHVS, CDR2 FQNEAQ. The CDR3 spans 14 residues. The CDR3 sequence is CAVRGRGAKNIQYF. As DNA, the CDR3 is TGTGCGGTCCGGGGGAGAGGAGCCAAAAACATTCAGTACTTC.